These T cell receptor beta chains were read from a single sample in a study of PD-1 blockade in classical Hodgkin lymphoma. Libraries were prepared by immunoSEQ multiplex PCR; TCRdb keeps only in-frame clonotypes and omits some of them. Seen here are some 100,000 clones, about 93% observed once, and the top ten hold just under 2%. Material: peripheral blood mononuclear cells (PBMCs), obtained before the fourth cycle of nivolumab. These receptor sequences come from a human donor with classical Hodgkin lymphoma. The CDR3 runs from the conserved cysteine through the conserved F or W. D genes are given only for firm matches. The listing skips clone size in some rows; elsewhere it reads once, few, many or a size class.

j_call	v_call	d_call	clone_size	cdr3_aa	cdr3_nt
TRBJ2-1	TRBV5-1	TRBD2	-	CASSLLGLAAGEQFF	TGCGCCAGCAGCTTGTTGGGACTAGCCGCCGGTGAGCAGTTCTTC
TRBJ2-6	TRBV5-6	-	-	CASSFSTSGANVLTF	TGTGCCAGCAGCTTTTCAACCTCTGGGGCCAACGTCCTGACTTTC
TRBJ1-1	TRBV6-1	TRBD1	-	CASSDRDRTEAFF	TGTGCCAGCAGCGACCGGGACAGGACTGAAGCTTTCTTT
TRBJ2-1	TRBV7-9	TRBD2	-	CASSKPGLAGGPNEQFF	TGTGCCAGCAGCAAACCGGGACTAGCGGGAGGGCCGAATGAGCAGTTCTTC
TRBJ1-2	TRBV28	TRBD1	-	CASSPTGQGSYGYTF	TGTGCCAGCAGCCCCACCGGACAGGGAAGCTATGGCTACACCTTC
TRBJ1-1	TRBV18	-	-	CASSPAQGHSEAFF	TGTGCCAGCTCACCAGCGCAGGGGCACTCTGAAGCTTTCTTT
TRBJ1-5	TRBV19	-	-	CASSITAGNQPQHF	TGTGCCAGTAGTATAACGGCAGGGAATCAGCCCCAGCATTTT
TRBJ1-5	TRBV5-3	-	-	CARSLCPRERYNQPQHF	TGTGCCAGAAGCTTGTGCCCTAGGGAGAGATATAATCAGCCCCAGCATTTT
TRBJ2-1	TRBV21-1	-	-	CASSKNGGFLGRLAFF	TGTGCCAGCAGCAAAAATGGGGGGTTCCTCGGAAGACTTGCGTTCTTC
TRBJ1-1	TRBV11-1	-	-	CASSLQTSMNTEAFF	TGTGCCAGCAGCTTACAGACAAGCATGAACACTGAAGCTTTCTTT
TRBJ2-3	TRBV30	-	-	CAWRNSGRDTQYF	TGTGCCTGGAGGAATTCAGGGAGGGATACGCAGTATTTT
TRBJ1-5	TRBV14	-	-	CASSQGRGGDQPQHF	TGTGCCAGCAGCCAAGGGCGGGGAGGCGATCAGCCCCAGCATTTT
TRBJ1-5	TRBV23-1	-	once	CASGPLGNQPQHF	TGCGCCAGCGGGCCTTTAGGTAATCAGCCCCAGCATTTT
TRBJ1-1	TRBV5-1	TRBD1	-	CASSFRQGAEINAEAFF	TGCGCCAGCAGCTTCCGGCAGGGGGCAGAGATCAACGCTGAAGCTTTCTTT
TRBJ2-7	TRBV14	-	-	CASSQENDSYEQYF	TGTGCCAGCAGCCAAGAAAACGATTCCTACGAGCAGTACTTC
TRBJ2-7	TRBV7-2	-	-	CASSDIWTASYEQYF	TGTGCCAGCAGCGATATCTGGACAGCGAGCTACGAGCAGTACTTC
TRBJ2-2	TRBV9	-	once	CASSAFIKIHKNTGELFF	TGTGCCAGCAGCGCGTTCATCAAAATTCATAAGAACACCGGGGAGCTGTTTTTT
TRBJ2-4	TRBV28	-	-	CASSSPLLMAKNIQYF	TGTGCCAGCAGTTCCCCTTTGTTGATGGCCAAAAACATTCAGTACTTC
TRBJ1-1	TRBV6-1	-	few	CASSPGGVPTEAFF	TGTGCCAGCAGTCCCGGGGGAGTACCCACTGAAGCTTTCTTT
TRBJ2-7	TRBV13	TRBD1	-	CASSFSRTGVDWRDRYEQYF	TGTGCCAGCAGCTTTTCTCGGACAGGGGTTGATTGGCGTGATCGATACGAGCAGTACTTC
TRBJ2-7	TRBV7-9	-	-	CASDNRGYEQYF	TGTGCCAGCGATAACCGGGGGTACGAGCAGTACTTC
TRBJ2-1	TRBV19	TRBD1	-	CASSIPGQDYNEQFF	TGTGCCAGTAGTATTCCGGGACAGGACTACAATGAGCAGTTCTTC
TRBJ2-2	TRBV18	TRBD2	-	CASSPRGASGTGELFF	TGTGCCAGCTCACCTAGAGGGGCTAGCGGCACCGGGGAGCTGTTTTTT
TRBJ1-2	TRBV5-6	TRBD1	-	CASSSGQGGMYGYTF	TGTGCCAGCAGCTCGGGACAGGGAGGAATGTATGGCTACACCTTC
TRBJ1-2	TRBV6-1	-	-	CASIDLSANYGYTF	TGCGCCAGCATTGACCTATCCGCGAACTATGGCTACACCTTC
TRBJ1-2	TRBV6-1	TRBD1	-	CASSRDRPNYGYTF	TGTGCCAGCTCCCGGGACAGACCTAACTATGGCTACACCTTC
TRBJ2-7	TRBV7-8	TRBD1	-	CASSPGTGWKVYEQYF	TGTGCCAGCAGCCCAGGGACAGGGTGGAAAGTCTACGAGCAGTACTTC
TRBJ2-7	TRBV10-3	-	-	CAISAQPSYEQYF	TGTGCCATCAGTGCGCAGCCCTCCTACGAGCAGTACTTC
TRBJ2-7	TRBV7-9	TRBD2	-	CASRSGLAGYEQYF	TGTGCCAGCCGTTCCGGACTAGCGGGCTACGAGCAGTACTTC
TRBJ1-2	TRBV14	-	-	CASSHGANYGYTF	TGTGCCAGCAGCCATGGGGCTAACTATGGCTACACCTTC
TRBJ2-5	TRBV7-9	-	-	CASSLAREETQYF	TGTGCCAGCAGCTTAGCCAGGGAAGAGACCCAGTACTTC
TRBJ1-5	TRBV5-5	-	-	CASSLQRTVSNQPQHF	TGTGCCAGCAGCTTGCAGAGGACAGTTAGCAATCAGCCCCAGCATTTT
TRBJ1-2	TRBV4-1	TRBD1	-	CASSQGVTDRGSYGYTF	TGCGCCAGCAGCCAAGGAGTAACCGACAGGGGGTCCTATGGCTACACCTTC
TRBJ1-4	TRBV9	-	-	CASSAMGLTGEKLFF	TGTGCCAGCAGCGCAATGGGCCTCACTGGTGAAAAACTGTTTTTT
TRBJ2-1	TRBV25-1	-	-	CASGLSSYNEQFF	TGTGCCAGCGGGCTAAGCTCCTACAATGAGCAGTTCTTC
TRBJ2-1	TRBV5-1	-	-	CASSLETQSSYNEQFF	TGCGCCAGCAGCTTGGAGACTCAAAGCTCCTACAATGAGCAGTTCTTC
TRBJ1-1	TRBV28	-	-	CASTPAGNTEAFF	TGTGCCAGCACCCCGGCGGGGAACACTGAAGCTTTCTTT
TRBJ1-2	TRBV6-5	-	-	CASSYGSGDGYTF	TGTGCCAGCAGTTACGGGTCAGGGGATGGCTACACCTTC
TRBJ2-1	TRBV7-9	TRBD2	-	CASSLDGRADNEQFF	TGTGCCAGCAGCTTAGACGGGAGGGCCGACAATGAGCAGTTCTTC
TRBJ2-1	TRBV9	TRBD2	-	CASSAPQGLDHFSYNEQFF	TGTGCCAGCAGCGCCCCTCAGGGACTAGACCATTTCTCCTACAATGAGCAGTTCTTC
TRBJ2-2	TRBV19	TRBD1	-	CASSTGTGVWELFF	TGTGCCAGTAGTACAGGGACAGGGGTTTGGGAGCTGTTTTTT
TRBJ2-7	TRBV4-2	-	-	CASSQDGWTAFSSRHEQYF	TGTGCCAGCAGCCAAGATGGCTGGACAGCTTTTTCCTCGAGGCACGAGCAGTACTTC
TRBJ2-2	TRBV19	-	few	CASRTIGSFDTGELFF	TGTGCCAGTAGAACTATCGGGAGTTTCGACACCGGGGAGCTGTTTTTT
TRBJ2-5	TRBV9	-	-	CASSPVGETQYF	TGTGCCAGCAGCCCTGTGGGAGAGACCCAGTACTTC
TRBJ1-1	TRBV10-1	-	-	CASSEVTGLGTEAFF	TGCGCCAGCAGTGAGGTAACAGGTTTGGGGACTGAAGCTTTCTTT
TRBJ1-5	TRBV6-5	-	-	CASSYTREPVQPQHF	TGTGCCAGCAGTTACACCAGGGAGCCGGTTCAGCCCCAGCATTTT
TRBJ2-4	TRBV13	-	-	CASSLGGRRKNIQYF	TGTGCCAGCAGCTTAGGAGGACGGAGGAAAAACATTCAGTACTTC
TRBJ2-7	TRBV29-1	-	-	CSARRSSYEQYF	TGCAGCGCACGACGGAGCTCCTACGAGCAGTACTTC